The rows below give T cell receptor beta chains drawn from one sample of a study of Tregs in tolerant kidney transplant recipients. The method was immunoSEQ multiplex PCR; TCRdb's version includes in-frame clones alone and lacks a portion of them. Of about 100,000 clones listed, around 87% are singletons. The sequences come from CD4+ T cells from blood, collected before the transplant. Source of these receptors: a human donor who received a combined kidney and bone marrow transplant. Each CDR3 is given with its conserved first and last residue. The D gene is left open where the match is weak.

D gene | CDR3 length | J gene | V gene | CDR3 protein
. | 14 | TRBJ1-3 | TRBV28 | CASSLAGAMDTIYF
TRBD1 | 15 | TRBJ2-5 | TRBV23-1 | CASSQGDRGRETQYF
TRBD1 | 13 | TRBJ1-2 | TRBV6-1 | CASIGDRAIGYTF
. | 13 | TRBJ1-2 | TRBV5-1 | CASSKGETYGYTF
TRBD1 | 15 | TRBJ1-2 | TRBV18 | CASSPWDRVLNGYTF
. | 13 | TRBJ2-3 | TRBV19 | CASSAGISDTQYF
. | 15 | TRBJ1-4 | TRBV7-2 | CASSSRGRANEKLFF
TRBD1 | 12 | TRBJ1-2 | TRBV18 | CASVTGGYGYTF
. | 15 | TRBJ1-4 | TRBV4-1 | CASSQSGGTNEKLFF
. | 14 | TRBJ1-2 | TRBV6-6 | CASSYRGANYGYTF
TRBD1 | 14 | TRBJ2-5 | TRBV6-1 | CASSPGTAQETQYF
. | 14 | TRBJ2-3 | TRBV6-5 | CASSPIGAKDTQYF
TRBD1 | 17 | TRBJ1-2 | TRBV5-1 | CASSLAGTGSSNYGYTF
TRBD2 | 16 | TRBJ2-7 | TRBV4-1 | CASSQDPDRGAYEQYF
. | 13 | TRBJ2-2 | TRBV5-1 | CASSLVMTGELFF
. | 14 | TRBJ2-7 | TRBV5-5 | CASSSRQYRYEQYF
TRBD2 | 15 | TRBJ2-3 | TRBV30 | CAWSPLAGVTDTQYF
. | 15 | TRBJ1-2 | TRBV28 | CASRTTGTSLGGYTF
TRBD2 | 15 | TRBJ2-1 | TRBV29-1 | CSIAGTSGRSDEQFF
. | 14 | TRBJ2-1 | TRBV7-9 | CASSPVGSFDEQFF
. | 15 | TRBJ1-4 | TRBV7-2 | CASSLGGHANEKLFF
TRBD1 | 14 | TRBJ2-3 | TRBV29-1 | CSVLSHRGPDTQYF
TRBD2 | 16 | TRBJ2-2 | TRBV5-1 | CASSLGLAGNTGELFF
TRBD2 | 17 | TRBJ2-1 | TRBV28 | CASSRTSGRARGNEQFF
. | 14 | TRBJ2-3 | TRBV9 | CASSSQTRKDTQYF
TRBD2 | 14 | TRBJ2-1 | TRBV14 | CASRTSGRPDEQFF
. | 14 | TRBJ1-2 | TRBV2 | CASSDSGDWYGYTF
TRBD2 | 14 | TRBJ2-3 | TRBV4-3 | CASSQDPASGPQYF
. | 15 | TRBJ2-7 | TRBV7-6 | CASSLGTEKSYEQYF
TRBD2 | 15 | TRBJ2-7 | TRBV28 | CASSPAGGYNYEQYF
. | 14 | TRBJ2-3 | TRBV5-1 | CASSLAGITDTQYF
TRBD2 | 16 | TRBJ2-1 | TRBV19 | CASTHGTTASYNEQFF
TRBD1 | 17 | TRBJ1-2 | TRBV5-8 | CASSLVIVWDSVYGYTF
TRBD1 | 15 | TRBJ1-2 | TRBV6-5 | CASSSQGTGGSGYTF
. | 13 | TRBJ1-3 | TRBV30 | CASEGRGGNTIYF
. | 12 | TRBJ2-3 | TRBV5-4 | CASSSLADTQYF
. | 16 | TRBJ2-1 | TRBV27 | CASSLRARKNYNEQFF
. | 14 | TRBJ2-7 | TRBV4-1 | CASSQEDSTDEQYF
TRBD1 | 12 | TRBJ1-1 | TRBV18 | CASSGTDTEAFF
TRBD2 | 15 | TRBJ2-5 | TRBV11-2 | CASSPVGGVTETQYF
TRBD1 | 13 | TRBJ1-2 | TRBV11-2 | CASSSTGTYGYTF
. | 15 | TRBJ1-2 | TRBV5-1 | CASSLAVGGSSGYTF
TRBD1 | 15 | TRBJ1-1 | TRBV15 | CATKTGLLLNTEAFF